This is a list of T cell receptor beta chains from one sample in a study of cytomegalovirus exposure and HLA in healthy donors. Produced via immunoSEQ multiplex PCR; TCRdb's table is partial and in-frame only. The data show under 300,000 clones, approximately 70% seen once. The sample was PBMCs. These receptors all come from a female donor in good health and CMV-seronegative. The CDR3 runs from the conserved cysteine through the conserved F or W. D genes are given only for firm matches. Expanded clones are given a class, and other clones once, few, many or no size at all.

cdr3_aa | cdr3_nt | v_call | clone_size | j_call | d_call
CASSYSSLASQYF | TGTGCCAGCAGTTACTCGAGCCTAGCATCGCAGTATTTT | TRBV6-5 | once | TRBJ2-3 | NA
CASATGLDNTIYF | TGTGCCAGCGCGACAGGACTCGATAACACCATATATTTT | TRBV6-5 | NA | TRBJ1-3 | NA
CASSSAGSTNEKLFF | TGTGCCAGCAGCTCGGCAGGTTCAACTAATGAAAAACTGTTTTTT | TRBV7-9 | NA | TRBJ1-4 | NA
CASSEAGGGPSTDTQYF | TGTGCCAGCAGTGAAGCTGGTGGCGGGCCAAGCACAGATACGCAGTATTTT | TRBV6-1 | NA | TRBJ2-3 | NA
CASSQEVRGEDRASGNTIYF | TGCGCCAGCAGCCAAGAAGTGAGGGGGGAAGACAGGGCCTCTGGAAACACCATATATTTT | TRBV4-1 | few | TRBJ1-3 | TRBD1
CASSPLAGGSGNTIYF | TGTGCCAGCAGCCCTCTTGCAGGGGGCTCTGGAAACACCATATATTTT | TRBV5-4 | NA | TRBJ1-3 | TRBD1
CASSNDRSGNIQYF | TGTGCCAGCTCAAATGACAGGTCGGGAAACATTCAGTACTTC | TRBV18 | NA | TRBJ2-4 | NA
CASSMMGPNQPQHF | TGTGCCAGTAGTATGATGGGGCCTAATCAGCCCCAGCATTTT | TRBV19 | NA | TRBJ1-5 | NA
CASSGTGEETQYF | TGCGCCAGCAGCGGGACAGGGGAAGAGACCCAGTACTTC | TRBV4-1 | few | TRBJ2-5 | TRBD1
CASSLRAGAETQYF | TGCGCCAGCAGCCTGAGGGCGGGAGCGGAGACCCAGTACTTC | TRBV4-1 | NA | TRBJ2-5 | TRBD2
CASSAVGVYGYTF | TGTGCCAGCAGTGCGGTGGGAGTCTATGGCTACACCTTC | TRBV25-1 | NA | TRBJ1-2 | NA
CASSEDGRGPRELFF | TGCGCCAGCAGTGAGGACGGGAGGGGCCCCCGGGAGCTGTTTTTT | TRBV10-1 | NA | TRBJ2-2 | TRBD2
CASGGQGVGNTEAFF | TGTGCCAGCGGCGGACAGGGGGTGGGGAACACTGAAGCTTTCTTT | TRBV7-8 | NA | TRBJ1-1 | TRBD1
CASSSRYGTEAFF | TGTGCCAGCAGCAGCCGATATGGCACTGAAGCTTTCTTT | TRBV13 | few | TRBJ1-1 | NA
CAWTGRGSRGYEQYF | TGTGCCTGGACGGGGCGGGGCTCCCGAGGGTACGAGCAGTACTTC | TRBV30 | NA | TRBJ2-7 | NA
CASSESGLYGNEQFF | TGTGCCAGCAGCGAAAGCGGACTCTACGGGAATGAGCAGTTCTTC | TRBV2 | NA | TRBJ2-1 | NA
CASSVSLAGGNNEQFF | TGTGCCAGCAGTGTCTCACTAGCGGGAGGGAACAATGAGCAGTTCTTC | TRBV6-1 | NA | TRBJ2-1 | TRBD2
CASSQGEQGRYEQYF | TGCGCCAGCAGCCAAGGGGAACAGGGGCGGTACGAGCAGTACTTC | TRBV4-1 | NA | TRBJ2-7 | TRBD1
CASSLAGGAGYEQYF | TGCGCCAGCAGCTTGGCAGGGGGCGCTGGCTACGAGCAGTACTTC | TRBV5-1 | few | TRBJ2-7 | TRBD1
CASSDPGQGNSPLHF | TGTGCCAGCAGTGACCCGGGACAGGGAAATTCACCCCTCCACTTT | TRBV6-1 | NA | TRBJ1-6 | TRBD1
CASSFGGSGNTIYF | TGTGCCAGCAGCTTCGGAGGGTCGGGAAACACCATATATTTT | TRBV7-2 | NA | TRBJ1-3 | NA
CASSADRGITEAFF | TGTGCCAGCAGTGCCGACAGGGGAATCACTGAAGCTTTCTTT | TRBV25-1 | NA | TRBJ1-1 | TRBD1
CSAWRNYGYTF | TGCAGTGCTTGGCGGAACTATGGCTACACCTTC | TRBV20-1 | NA | TRBJ1-2 | NA
CASTGSGYEQYF | TGTGCCAGCACCGGTAGCGGCTACGAGCAGTACTTC | TRBV7-2 | once | TRBJ2-7 | NA
CSAREIIEAFF | TGCAGTGCTAGGGAGATCATCGAAGCTTTCTTT | TRBV20-1 | NA | TRBJ1-1 | NA
CASSGTGAGNQPQHF | TGTGCCAGCAGTGGAACAGGGGCTGGCAATCAGCCCCAGCATTTT | TRBV25-1 | NA | TRBJ1-5 | TRBD1
CASSSTSAGAGGELFF | TGTGCCAGCAGCTCTACTTCGGCGGGAGCCGGCGGGGAGCTGTTTTTT | TRBV7-3 | NA | TRBJ2-2 | TRBD2
CASSLGQNTEAFF | TGTGCCAGCAGCTTAGGACAGAACACTGAAGCTTTCTTT | TRBV11-1 | few | TRBJ1-1 | NA
CASDRTYEQYF | TGTGCCAGTGACAGGACCTACGAGCAGTACTTC | TRBV2 | NA | TRBJ2-7 | NA
CASSWGGRTSGAKSSYEQYF | TGTGCCAGCAGTTGGGGAGGAAGGACTAGCGGGGCGAAAAGCTCCTACGAGCAGTACTTC | TRBV6-8 | NA | TRBJ2-7 | TRBD2
CAWSIVAEAFF | TGTGCCTGGAGTATTGTCGCTGAAGCTTTCTTT | TRBV30 | NA | TRBJ1-1 | NA
CASRDRTSGAYNEQFF | TGTGCCAGCAGGGACCGGACTAGCGGGGCTTACAATGAGCAGTTCTTC | TRBV7-2 | NA | TRBJ2-1 | TRBD2
CARSWEILFF | TGTGCCAGAAGCTGGGAGATACTGTTTTTT | TRBV5-3 | NA | TRBJ1-4 | NA
CAWSVNRATEAFF | TGTGCCTGGAGTGTGAACAGGGCCACTGAAGCTTTCTTT | TRBV30 | NA | TRBJ1-1 | NA
CASSEQLRAEQYF | TGCGCCAGCAGTGAGCAACTCAGGGCCGAGCAGTACTTC | TRBV10-1 | NA | TRBJ2-7 | NA
CASSFLSGPGETYEQYF | TGCGCCAGCAGCTTCCTGTCGGGGCCAGGGGAAACCTACGAGCAGTACTTC | TRBV5-1 | NA | TRBJ2-7 | NA